Included here is one TCR beta chain sequence, with context. The antigen is unknown. This entry is derived from a study of molecular identifiers for immune sequencing clone quantification. About the study: In the replicates, RNA derived from about 19,000 or 110,000 naive CD8 cells was divided into five parts, and four were sequenced.

V was shortened by 2 bases and J by 2 bases, with 9 bases between the two germline ends. This CDR3 is 14 amino acids long. Germline V lookup: CDR1 SGHDT, CDR2 YYEEEE. Study conclusions and caveats: Identical TCR molecules sharing a barcode could underestimate highly expanded clone sizes.

Preparation of the bulk TCR libraries relied on previously described methods and listed TCR primers. TCRdb reanalysed the PCR reads using MiXCR and keeps one entry per CDR3 protein. Among some 590,000 distinct CDR3 sequences listed, about 25% were seen once. Based on a CD8+CD4-CCR7+CD45RA+ profile, naive CD8 T cells were sorted. The sequenced material came from naive CD8+ T cells from blood, with Jurkat cell RNA spiked in. Documented subset: FACS-sorted CD8+CD4-CCR7+CD45RA+ naive T cells. The chain carries TRBV5-6 and TRBJ2-3; TRBD1 might be the D (5 bases). This clonotype was sampled from a human donor in good health. Some libraries in this study had Jurkat cell RNA spiked in. This CDR3 reads CASSFNRPTDTQYF. The CDR3 DNA follows: TGTGCCAGCAGCTTTAACAGGCCCACAGATACGCAGTATTTT.